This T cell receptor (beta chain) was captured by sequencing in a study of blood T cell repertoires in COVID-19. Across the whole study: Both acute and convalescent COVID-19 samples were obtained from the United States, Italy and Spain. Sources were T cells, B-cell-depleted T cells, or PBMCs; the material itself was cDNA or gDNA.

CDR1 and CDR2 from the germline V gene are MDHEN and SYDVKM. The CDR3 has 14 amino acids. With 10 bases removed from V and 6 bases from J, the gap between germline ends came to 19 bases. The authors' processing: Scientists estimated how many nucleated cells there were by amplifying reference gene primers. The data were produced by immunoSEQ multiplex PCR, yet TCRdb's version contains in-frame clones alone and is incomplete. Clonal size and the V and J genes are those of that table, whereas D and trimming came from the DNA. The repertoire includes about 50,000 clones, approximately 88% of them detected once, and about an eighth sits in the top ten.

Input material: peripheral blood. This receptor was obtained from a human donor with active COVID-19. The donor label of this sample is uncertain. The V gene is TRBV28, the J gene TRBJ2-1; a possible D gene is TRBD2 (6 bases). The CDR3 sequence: CATYGPSERNEQFF. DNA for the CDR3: TGTGCCACCTACGGGCCTAGCGAACGCAATGAGCAGTTCTTC.